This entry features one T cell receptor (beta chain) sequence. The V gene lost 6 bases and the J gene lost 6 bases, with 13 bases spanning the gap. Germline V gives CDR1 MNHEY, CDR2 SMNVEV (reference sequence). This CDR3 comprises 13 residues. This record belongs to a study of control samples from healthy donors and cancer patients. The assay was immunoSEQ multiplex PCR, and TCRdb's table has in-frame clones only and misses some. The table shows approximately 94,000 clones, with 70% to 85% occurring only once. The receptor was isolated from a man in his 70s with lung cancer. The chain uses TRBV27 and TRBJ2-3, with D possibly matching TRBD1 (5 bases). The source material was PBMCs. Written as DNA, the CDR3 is TGTGCCAGCAGCAGGGTATTTGAGGATACGCAGTATTTT. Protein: CASSRVFEDTQYF.